This is a list of T cell receptor beta chains from one sample in a study of cytomegalovirus exposure and HLA in healthy donors. The protocol was immunoSEQ multiplex PCR, while the TCRdb copy is restricted to in-frame clones and leaves out a portion. The sample yields more than 95,000 clones, around 75% seen once. Sequencing was done on a sample of PBMCs. These receptors all stem from a man aged 25 to 45 in good health and CMV-seronegative. The CDR3 runs from the conserved cysteine through the conserved F or W. D genes are given only for firm matches. The size entry is marked missing in some rows and otherwise reads once, few, many or a size class.

clone_size d_call j_call v_call cdr3_aa cdr3_nt
. . TRBJ2-2 TRBV7-2 CASSSANTGELFF TGTGCCAGCAGCAGCGCGAACACCGGGGAGCTGTTTTTT
few . TRBJ1-5 TRBV28 CASSLGGVGNQPQHF TGTGCCAGCAGTTTAGGGGGCGTGGGCAATCAGCCCCAGCATTTT
. . TRBJ1-3 TRBV2 CASSEGRGSGNTIYF TGTGCCAGCAGTGAGGGGAGGGGCTCTGGAAACACCATATATTTT
. TRBD2 TRBJ2-2 TRBV7-9 CASSSAGSAGGTNTGELFF TGTGCCAGCAGCTCCGCCGGGTCAGCGGGAGGGACTAACACCGGGGAGCTGTTTTTT
. TRBD2 TRBJ2-7 TRBV6-5 CASSPLAGRRGEQYF TGTGCCAGCAGTCCACTAGCGGGGCGCCGGGGGGAGCAGTACTTC
few . TRBJ1-6 TRBV2 CASSEVGGMQSPLHF TGTGCCAGCAGTGAAGTAGGAGGAATGCAATCACCCCTCCACTTT
. . TRBJ2-2 TRBV9 CASSGGIGDTGELFF TGTGCCAGCAGCGGAGGTATTGGAGACACCGGGGAGCTGTTTTTT
. . TRBJ2-5 TRBV19 CASSFSQGEETQYF TGTGCCAGTAGTTTTTCACAGGGAGAGGAGACCCAGTACTTC
. TRBD1 TRBJ1-2 TRBV5-1 CASSQRTGRVYGYTF TGCGCCAGCAGCCAAAGGACAGGGAGGGTCTATGGCTACACCTTC
. . TRBJ2-7 TRBV4-3 CASSQETGTFSYEQYF TGCGCCAGCAGCCAAGAAACAGGAACGTTTTCCTACGAGCAGTACTTC
few TRBD2 TRBJ2-1 TRBV29-1 CSVDRGLGNEQFF TGCAGCGTTGATAGGGGACTAGGCAATGAGCAGTTCTTC
. TRBD1 TRBJ1-1 TRBV7-6 CASSLTGRGFTEAFF TGTGCCAGCAGCTTAACCGGCAGGGGGTTTACTGAAGCTTTCTTT
. TRBD1 TRBJ1-2 TRBV30 CAWTGTAYGYTF TGTGCCTGGACTGGGACAGCCTATGGCTACACCTTC
. TRBD2 TRBJ2-5 TRBV19 CASSSGTSGRGETQYF TGTGCCAGTAGTTCTGGGACTAGCGGGAGAGGAGAGACCCAGTACTTC
medium-sized . TRBJ1-1 TRBV6-1 CASRAKNTEAFF TGTGCCAGCAGGGCAAAGAACACTGAAGCTTTCTTT
few TRBD1 TRBJ2-7 TRBV5-1 CASSLDAQGGQGAYYEQYF TGCGCCAGCAGCTTGGACGCCCAAGGGGGACAGGGGGCCTACTACGAGCAGTACTTC
few . TRBJ1-2 TRBV5-1 CASNSRGGYGYTF TGCGCCAGCAACTCTAGAGGGGGCTATGGCTACACCTTC
. . TRBJ2-2 TRBV5-8 CASSLRGADTGELFF TGTGCCAGCAGCTTGCGGGGGGCGGACACCGGGGAGCTGTTTTTT
. TRBD2 TRBJ2-7 TRBV5-1 CASSLGWEGNEQYF TGCGCCAGCAGCTTGGGGTGGGAGGGGAACGAGCAGTACTTC
few TRBD1 TRBJ2-2 TRBV6-5 CASSYTSGTGFWELFF TGTGCCAGCAGTTACACCTCCGGGACAGGGTTTTGGGAGCTGTTTTTT
once . TRBJ2-3 TRBV21-1 CASSKAPSDSTDTQYF TGTGCCAGCAGCAAAGCGCCGTCAGACAGTACAGATACGCAGTATTTT
. . TRBJ2-7 TRBV27 CASSPSTTSSYEQYF TGTGCCAGCAGTCCCTCGACAACATCAAGCTACGAGCAGTACTTC
few TRBD1 TRBJ1-1 TRBV7-8 CASSHGLQGENTEAFF TGTGCCAGCAGCCACGGACTGCAGGGGGAGAACACTGAAGCTTTCTTT
. TRBD2 TRBJ2-5 TRBV7-3 CASSDLGGETQYF TGTGCCAGCAGCGACCTGGGGGGGGAGACCCAGTACTTC
. . TRBJ2-7 TRBV5-6 CASSPGGGSYEQYF TGTGCCAGCAGCCCGGGGGGCGGGTCCTACGAGCAGTACTTC
. TRBD2 TRBJ2-1 TRBV6-6 CASSLSLAGGQVEQFF TGTGCCAGCAGTTTATCACTAGCGGGGGGGCAGGTTGAGCAGTTCTTC
. TRBD2 TRBJ2-7 TRBV6-5 CASRLAGSSYEQYF TGTGCCAGCAGACTAGCGGGGTCTTCCTACGAGCAGTACTTC
. TRBD2 TRBJ2-1 TRBV27 CASSPSSGESYNEQFF TGTGCCAGCAGCCCCTCAAGCGGGGAGTCCTACAATGAGCAGTTCTTC
once . TRBJ2-1 TRBV5-1 CASSLGGQPGDEQFF TGCGCCAGCAGCTTGGGAGGGCAGCCTGGGGATGAGCAGTTCTTC
. TRBD1 TRBJ2-7 TRBV19 CASSRDSSFSVEQYF TGTGCCAGTAGTAGGGACAGCTCCTTTTCGGTCGAGCAGTACTTC
. TRBD2 TRBJ2-3 TRBV7-9 CASSRGGSGTDTQYF TGTGCCAGCAGCCGGGGGGGTTCGGGCACAGATACGCAGTATTTT
. . TRBJ2-4 TRBV9 CASSPPGSTKNIQYF TGTGCCAGCAGCCCGCCCGGTTCAACCAAAAACATTCAGTACTTC
. . TRBJ2-3 TRBV7-2 CASSLGLAVTDTQYF TGTGCCAGCAGCTTAGGCCTAGCCGTCACAGATACGCAGTATTTT
. . TRBJ1-2 TRBV9 CASSVQGNYGYTF TGTGCCAGCAGCGTCCAGGGGAACTATGGCTACACCTTC
. . TRBJ2-1 TRBV7-2 CASSPRYNEQFF TGTGCCAGCAGCCCCAGATACAATGAGCAGTTCTTC
. TRBD2 TRBJ2-5 TRBV6-5 CASLAGDQETQYF TGTGCCAGTTTAGCGGGGGACCAAGAGACCCAGTACTTC
. . TRBJ2-1 TRBV7-2 CASSPQNYNEQFF TGTGCCAGCAGCCCCCAAAACTACAATGAGCAGTTCTTC
. TRBD1 TRBJ1-5 TRBV5-1 CASSLSTGVNQPQHF TGCGCCAGCAGCTTAAGCACAGGGGTTAATCAGCCCCAGCATTTT
. . TRBJ1-5 TRBV19 CASSPRDQPQHF TGTGCCAGTAGCCCCAGGGATCAGCCCCAGCATTTT
. TRBD1 TRBJ1-2 TRBV4-2 CASSHYAGQTNYGYTF TGTGCCAGCAGCCATTACGCGGGACAGACTAACTATGGCTACACCTTC